The TCR beta chain described here comes from a study of graft-versus-host responses after intestinal transplantation. Study details: Recipients got multivisceral, liver-intestinal, or isolated intestinal transplants. Each recipient received anti-thymocyte globulin induction, then tacrolimus and steroids for two to three years.

Some clones are missing from TCRdb's copy, which holds only in-frame ones; the method was immunoSEQ multiplex PCR. The repertoire consists of around 77,000 clones, with about 94% occurring once and the leading ten covering around 0.51%. Remarks on this clone: Its target is unknown.

Study observations and caveats: Early post-transplant HvG declines were associated with peak circulating GvH clone levels.

V gave up 2 bases and J gave up 5 bases; unmatched junction bases: 11. Germline V gene data show CDR1 as MNHNS and CDR2 as SASEGT. The CDR3 runs 17 residues. The material sequenced was unstimulated CD8+ T cells sorted from spleen or lymph node cells, taken before intestinal transplant. The J gene is TRBJ2-1, the V gene TRBV6-1; 8 nucleotides line up with TRBD1. The TCR comes from a human donor who received an intestinal transplant. Here the CDR3 DNA reads TGTGCCAGCAGTGAAATAACCTCAGGGGGCGGCCACAATGAGCAGTTCTTC. It yields the protein CASSEITSGGGHNEQFF.